This TCR beta chain was documented in a study of blood T cell repertoires in COVID-19. Trimming left V 7 bases short and J 2 bases short, with 11 bases between. The CDR3 covers 13 residues. Germline assignment: CDR1 LNHDA and CDR2 SQIVND (reference sequence). The protocol was immunoSEQ multiplex PCR, while the TCRdb copy is restricted to in-frame clones and leaves out a portion. The sample lists hundreds of thousands of clones, around 90% seen once, with 1% in the top ten. The chain combines TRBV19 with TRBJ1-2; D call uncertain. This receptor was obtained from a young woman who had recovered from COVID-19. Sequencing used PBMCs or T cells enriched from blood (not recorded which). The CDR3 is CASTGRKNYGYTF. CDR3 DNA: TGTGCCAGTACAGGCAGGAAGAACTATGGCTACACCTTC.